Each of the 5 T cell receptor beta chains below was sequenced from the same sample in a study of blood T cell repertoires in COVID-19. TCRdb's table, derived via immunoSEQ multiplex PCR, lists solely in-frame clones and lacks some. The data contain about 300,000 clones, more than 75% of them singletons. The specimen was PBMCs or T cells enriched from blood (not recorded which). The receptors derive from a man aged 25-45 years who had recovered from COVID-19.

Written as DNA, the CDR3 is TGTGCCAGCAGCTTGTCGCCAGGGGGATACTACGAGCAGTACTTC. It yields the protein CASSLSPGGYYEQYF. The rearrangement links TRBV5-5 to TRBJ2-7; 7 bases are shared with TRBD1. The germline V gene encodes CDR1 SGHKS and CDR2 YYEKEE (reference sequence). V was pared by 1 base and J by 3 bases, with 7 bases of the junction left unmatched. This CDR3 has 15 residues.

The V call is TRBV5-1, the J call TRBJ1-1; 7 nucleotides line up with TRBD1. The germline V gene encodes CDR1 SGHRS and CDR2 YFSETQ. The CDR3 is made up of 14 amino acids. V lost 0 bases, J lost 5 bases, and 4 bases stayed unmatched. CDR3 amino acids: CASSLEGARTEAFF. DNA of the CDR3: TGCGCCAGCAGCTTGGAGGGGGCGCGTACTGAAGCTTTCTTT. The full variable domain, in which reference TRBV5-1 and TRBJ1-1 provide the parts outside the CDR3, is KAGVTQTPRYLIKTRGQQVTLSCSPISGHRSVSWYQQTPGQGLQFLFEYFSETQRNKGNFPGRFSGRQFSNSRSEMNVSTLELGDSALYLCASSLEGARTEAFFGQGTRLTVV.

The chain combines TRBV6-5 with TRBJ2-1; no firm D call. V was shortened by 11 bases and J by 0 bases, with 17 bases between the two germline ends. The CDR3 has 15 residues. Germline CDR1 MNHEY, CDR2 SVGAGI. CDR3 DNA: TGTGCCGCCCTCTTAGAGTTTCGCTCCTACAATGAGCAGTTCTTC. Translated, it gives CAALLEFRSYNEQFF.

This chain links TRBV13 with TRBJ1-5; D is unresolved. Trimming took 4 bases from V and 3 from J, leaving 25 bases between them. The CDR3 is 19 residues long. Germline V lookup: CDR1 PRHDT, CDR2 FYEKMQ (reference sequence). CDR3 coding DNA: TGTGCCAGCAGCTCAACTCAAGGCCAGGCCGCCCCCCACAATCAGCCCCAGCATTTT. Translation gives CASSSTQGQAAPHNQPQHF.

This clone was seen once. The genes are TRBV5-1 and TRBJ2-6, with 8 bases fitting TRBD2. V was clipped by 0 bases and J by 3 bases; unmatched bases: 2. This CDR3 contains 16 residues. Per germline, CDR1 SGHRS and CDR2 YFSETQ. The CDR3 DNA sequence: TGCGCCAGCAGCTTGGTCGCGGGAGGTGGGGCCAACGTCCTGACTTTC. Translated, it gives CASSLVAGGGANVLTF.